The TCR beta chain described here comes from a study of blood T cell repertoires in COVID-19. Study-level information: From T cells, B-cell-depleted T cells, or PBMCs came the material, which was cDNA or gDNA.

CDR3 length: 14 residues. J gave up 9 bases and V 6 bases, and 8 bases lay outside the gene matches. Per germline, CDR1 LNHDA and CDR2 SQIVND (reference sequence). Clones were read by immunoSEQ multiplex PCR, and TCRdb kept only the in-frame ones, dropping some. Among some 450,000 clones listed, approximately 90% were seen once. This TCR was recovered from a woman aged 50 to 65 with COVID-19, enrolled during active disease. Sequenced material: peripheral blood. V is TRBV19 and J is TRBJ1-4, with TRBD1 matching over 9 bases. CDR3 sequence reads: CASRRTGEEKKLFF. The CDR3 nucleotides read TGTGCCAGTAGAAGGACAGGGGAGGAGAAAAAACTGTTTTTT. The variable domain in full, completed from reference TRBV19 and TRBJ1-4, reads DGGITQSPKYLFRKEGQNVTLSCEQNLNHDAMYWYRQDPGQGLRLIYYSQIVNDFQKGDIAEGYSVSREKKESFPLTVTSAQKNPTAFYLCASRRTGEEKKLFFGSGTQLSVL.